Shown below are 5 T cell receptor beta chains from a single sample sequenced in a study of blood T cells in healthy people across ages. The second PCR ran about 6 to 12 cycles with a sample-barcoded 5' primer and J-beta primers. One entry per CDR3 protein results from TCRdb running MiXCR on the 5' RACE reads. The sample comprises some 640,000 distinct CDR3 sequences, 25% to 30% of which are singletons, and about a sixth rests with the top ten. Material: blood. The source is a woman aged 80 or older in good health.

The chain is built from TRBV20-1 and TRBJ2-1; 8 bases line up with TRBD2. J gave up 8 bases and V 4 bases, and 13 bases lay outside the gene matches. The CDR3 spans 15 residues. The germline V gene has CDR1 DFQATT and CDR2 SNEGSKA (reference sequence). The CDR3 bases are TGCAGTGCTACGGGTCGGAAGCGGGAGTCTGATGAGCAGTTCTTC. As protein: CSATGRKRESDEQFF.

This clonotype was picked up a small number of times. The V and J genes are TRBV7-6 and TRBJ1-3, with D unresolved. Germline assignment: CDR1 SGHVS and CDR2 FNYEAQ. Trimming shortened V by 1 base and J by 0 bases, and 13 bases separated the two germline ends. The CDR3 is 17 amino acids. The CDR3 bases are TGTGCCAGCAGCTTAGAGGCGTTAGGGAGCTCTGGAAACACCATATATTTT. Protein: CASSLEALGSSGNTIYF.

This clonotype was seen only a few times. V gene TRBV5-6 combines with J gene TRBJ1-1; D gene uncertain. This CDR3 is built from 15 residues. Trimming shortened V by 4 bases and J by 1 base, and 14 bases separated the two germline ends. Per the germline V gene, CDR1 is SGHDT and CDR2 is YYEEEE. The CDR3 is CASSPQDEWNTEAFF. CDR3 in DNA: TGTGCCAGCAGCCCGCAGGATGAATGGAACACTGAAGCTTTCTTT.

This clonotype was counted ten times or more. This chain's CDR3 is CASSLGTGRQETQYF. The DNA for the CDR3 is TGTGCCAGCAGCTTAGGCACAGGGAGGCAAGAGACCCAGTACTTC. This chain connects TRBV7-2 to TRBJ2-5; D tentatively reads TRBD1 or TRBD2 (6 bases each). The ends were cut back, 1 base at V and 2 bases at J, with 11 bases in the middle. This CDR3 comprises 15 residues. Per germline, CDR1 SGHTA and CDR2 FQGNSA.

This clonotype was recorded a few times. The chain couples TRBV28 to TRBJ1-6; D is uncertain. This CDR3 has 14 amino acids. V was clipped by 2 bases and J by 6 bases, with 8 bases between them. Germline loops: CDR1 MDHEN, CDR2 SYDVKM. CDR3: CASSLGVTNSPLHF. CDR3 coding DNA: TGTGCCAGCAGTTTAGGTGTTACTAATTCACCCCTCCACTTT.